Following are 19 T cell receptor beta chains from one sample sequenced in a study of T cells in Graves' hyperthyroidism and ophthalmopathy. TCR beta CDR3 region amplification was performed from RNA transcripts. In the first-round RT-PCR of the TCR CDR3, the HTBI primer set was used. TCRdb independently ran MiXCR on the multiplex PCR reads; one entry per CDR3 protein. The sample carries roughly 560,000 distinct CDR3 sequences, roughly 14% recorded once. The specimen sequenced was blood. These receptors all come from a woman in her thirties or forties with Graves' ophthalmopathy.

V is TRBV10-3 and J is TRBJ1-5, with TRBD1 matching over 7 bases. The V gene end was trimmed by 5 bases and the J gene end by 1 base; junction bases not matched to a gene: 5. Germline V gene data show CDR1 as ENHRY and CDR2 as SYGVKD. The CDR3 totals 15 residues. DNA of the CDR3: TGTGCCATCAGTCCAGACAGGGCGAGCAATCAGCCCCAGCATTTT. Protein sequence: CAISPDRASNQPQHF.

The rearrangement uses TRBV6-1 and TRBJ2-5; 10 bases map to TRBD1. Germline V gene data show CDR1 as MNHNS and CDR2 as SASEGT. Trimming cost V 6 bases and J 5 bases; bases outside gene matches: 18. This CDR3 region has 18 residues. CDR3 coding DNA: TGTGCCAGCAGAGGAGACGCGGGACAGGGGAACACCGGGGAGACCCAGTACTTC. Amino acids: CASRGDAGQGNTGETQYF.

This clonotype was seen many times. A junction end diverges from the germline sequence, so it may reflect a read error. The chain combines TRBV20-1 with TRBJ1-1; D unclear. The CDR3 runs 13 residues. The germline CDR1 and CDR2 sequences are DFQATT and SNEGSKA (reference sequence). The CDR3 spells CSANGVGDTEALF. The CDR3 nucleotides are TGCAGTGCTAACGGGGTCGGAGACACTGAAGCTCTCTTT.

This clonotype was recorded a few times. The J gene is TRBJ2-3, the V gene TRBV24-1; D is unclear. Germline V gene lookup returns CDR1 KGHDR and CDR2 SFDVKD. V was trimmed by 6 bases and J by 2 bases, leaving 8 bases between them. The CDR3 loop spans 13 amino acids. CDR3 nucleotides: TGTGCCACCAGTTCACCGTTCACAGATACGCAGTATTTT. Translated, it gives CATSSPFTDTQYF.

This clonotype showed up just a few times. The rearrangement joins TRBV6-2 or TRBV6-3 to TRBJ2-3, with TRBD2 matching over 14 bases. This CDR3 region has 16 residues. Germline V gene lookup returns CDR1 MNHEY and CDR2 SVGEGT. V shed 7 bases, J shed 6 bases, and the junction held 9 bases outside the gene matches. CDR3 protein: CASTDGLAGGADTQYF. CDR3 coding DNA: TGTGCCAGCACCGACGGACTAGCGGGAGGCGCGGATACGCAGTATTTT.

This clonotype appeared a few times. Given the absence of the conserved phenylalanine or tryptophan at the CDR3 end, a read error is likely. No DNA is shown, since the ends of the CDR3 on it are uncertain; the CDR3 is the one TCRdb lists. The chain couples TRBV19 to TRBJ2-7; TRBD1 was called by the table and not checked on the DNA. Germline V CDR1 and CDR2: LNHDA, SQIVND (reference sequence). The CDR3 is 14 residues long, ends included. The CDR3 loop reads CASSISPGQGAMEL.

This clonotype was seen at least ten times. In DNA form, the CDR3 reads TGTGCCAGCAGTGAAGCGCTTGCGGGGTATCAGCCCCAGCATTTT. Encoded protein: CASSEALAGYQPQHF. The rearrangement uses TRBV6-1 and TRBJ1-5; no clear D gene. Trimming stripped 0 bases from V and 5 bases from J, with 11 bases between. Germline assignment: CDR1 MNHNS and CDR2 SASEGT. The CDR3 loop spans 15 amino acids.

This clonotype was counted ten times or more. The rearrangement links TRBV5-1 to TRBJ1-5, with a tentative D call TRBD1 (5 bases). This CDR3 has 14 amino acids. Germline CDR1 is SGHRS and CDR2 is YFSETQ. V lost 5 bases to trimming and J lost 7 bases, with 16 bases between them. Here the CDR3 DNA reads TGCGCCAGCAGTGATTGGGGCCTCGACCAGCCCCAGCATTTT. It translates to CASSDWGLDQPQHF.

This clonotype was observed many times. V usage is TRBV20-1 and J usage is TRBJ2-5, with TRBD1 matching over 7 bases. V was pared by 6 bases and J by 4 bases, with 11 bases of the junction left unmatched. The CDR3 extends over 14 amino acids. CDR1 and CDR2 from the germline V gene are DFQATT and SNEGSKA (reference sequence). CDR3 sequence reads: CSAPRTGGPETQYF. In DNA form, the CDR3 reads TGCAGTGCCCCCCGGACAGGTGGCCCAGAGACCCAGTACTTC.

In this sample, this clonotype turned up many times. The chain recombines TRBV28 with TRBJ2-7; D unclear. The V and J ends lost 2 bases and 0 bases respectively, with 17 bases between them. The CDR3 covers 17 residues. Germline V gene data show CDR1 as MDHEN and CDR2 as SYDVKM. In nucleotides, the CDR3 is TGTGCCAGCAGTTTAAACCCAGACGCCCATACCTCCTACGAGCAGTACTTC. Amino acid sequence: CASSLNPDAHTSYEQYF.

At least ten counts were recorded for this clonotype. The chain employs TRBV2 and TRBJ2-7, with 8 bases lining up with TRBD1. J gave up 2 bases and V 5 bases, and 5 bases lay outside the gene matches. CDR3 length equals 14 residues. Germline loops: CDR1 SNHLY, CDR2 FYNNEI. DNA for the CDR3: TGTGCCAGCAGTATGGACAGGGCAACCTACGAGCAGTACTTC. It is translated as CASSMDRATYEQYF.

This clonotype was seen repeatedly, ten times or more. This chain links TRBV6-2 or TRBV6-3 with TRBJ2-5, with D perhaps TRBD2 (5 bases). Between the trimmed V and J ends, which lost 0 bases and 3 bases, there was a span of 17 bases. The CDR3 loop spans 17 amino acids. Germline V CDR1 and CDR2: MNHEY, SVGEGT. DNA of the CDR3: TGTGCCAGCAGTTACTCGATGGTCGGTCGGGGAGAAGAGACCCAGTACTTC. Translating it yields CASSYSMVGRGEETQYF.

This clonotype came up many times. The J gene is TRBJ1-1, the V gene TRBV5-1; a weak D match, TRBD1 (6 bases). This CDR3 comprises 13 residues. Germline loops: CDR1 SGHRS, CDR2 YFSETQ. V lost 4 bases and J 7 bases, leaving 14 bases between the germline ends. The CDR3 loop reads CASSGLRTDEAFF. Written as DNA, the CDR3 is TGCGCCAGCAGCGGCCTAAGGACAGATGAAGCTTTCTTT. Drawing the rest from reference TRBV5-1 and TRBJ1-1, the complete variable domain is KAGVTQTPRYLIKTRGQQVTLSCSPISGHRSVSWYQQTPGQGLQFLFEYFSETQRNKGNFPGRFSGRQFSNSRSEMNVSTLELGDSALYLCASSGLRTDEAFFGQGTRLTVV.

The chain combines TRBV24-1 with TRBJ2-5, with 9 positions matching TRBD1. The CDR3 loop spans 15 amino acids. J was trimmed by 5 bases and V by 9 bases; bases with no gene match: 12. In germline, CDR1 is KGHDR, CDR2 SFDVKD. CDR3 coding DNA: TGTGCCACCTCACAGGGGGCGATCGATCGGGAGACCCAGTACTTC. Its protein is CATSQGAIDRETQYF.

This clonotype has a count of ten or more. The chain combines TRBV10-3 with TRBJ2-7, with a weak D call TRBD1 (6 bases). Per the germline V gene, CDR1 is ENHRY and CDR2 is SYGVKD. The CDR3 has 16 residues. V lost 0 bases and J lost 6, with 18 bases in between. The DNA of the CDR3 is TGTGCCATCAGTGAGTCGTCAAGAGGACAGATAAGCGAGCAGTACTTC. Amino acid sequence: CAISESSRGQISEQYF.

Many counts were recorded for this clonotype. The chain employs TRBV15 and TRBJ1-5, with a weak D call TRBD1 (6 bases). The CDR3 contains 14 residues. Deletions cut 4 bases from V and 6 bases from J, with 13 bases between. Germline-derived CDR1 and CDR2 are LNHNV and YYDKDF (reference sequence). Here the CDR3 DNA reads TGTGCCACCAGCATTCGGGGGGCCGTTCAGCCCCAGCATTTT. It is translated as CATSIRGAVQPQHF.

In this sample, this clonotype turned up many times. The J gene is TRBJ2-5, the V gene TRBV12-3 or TRBV12-4, with 7 nucleotides matching TRBD1. Trimming cost V 6 bases and J 5 bases; bases outside gene matches: 18. This CDR3 has 17 amino acids. CDR3 protein: CASSRGFGQGVSETQYF. The CDR3 nucleotides are TGTGCCAGCAGCAGGGGTTTCGGCCAGGGGGTGTCTGAGACCCAGTACTTC.

This clonotype has a handful of counts. The chain combines TRBV7-9 with TRBJ2-2; 8 nucleotides align to TRBD2. Germline CDR1 SEHNR, CDR2 FQNEAQ (reference sequence). CDR3 length: 15 amino acids. With V trimmed by 5 bases and J by 6 bases, 8 bases remained unmatched. CDR3 sequence: CASSPGGPLAGELFF. The CDR3 DNA sequence: TGTGCCAGCAGCCCGGGAGGGCCTTTGGCCGGGGAGCTGTTTTTT.

This clonotype has more than one count but fewer than ten. No conserved phenylalanine or tryptophan is present at the end of the CDR3, so a read error is the likely explanation. DNA for the CDR3: TGTGCCATCAGTTCCGGGGCGGGGGACACTGAAGCTTTCTCT. Its protein product is CAISSGAGDTEAFS. The chain combines TRBV10-3 with TRBJ1-1; tentative D call: TRBD1 (5 bases). Per germline, CDR1 ENHRY and CDR2 SYGVKD. The length of the CDR3 is 14 residues. Trimming stripped 5 bases from V and 3 bases from J, with 13 bases between.